A single sample is the source of the 22 T cell receptor beta chains below, sequenced in a study of shared clonotypes between healthy human individuals. The table came from immunoSEQ multiplex PCR; TCRdb's copy has only in-frame clones and leaves some out. The profile shows over 1.5 million clones, 98% of them singletons. The sequenced sample consisted of naive CD4+ T cells sorted from blood. Subset indicated: CD45RA+ positively selected. The receptor set was obtained from a man aged 25-40 years in good health.

The V gene is TRBV6-5, the J gene TRBJ2-6, with a weak D call TRBD2 (5 bases). Germline V gene data show CDR1 as MNHEY and CDR2 as SVGAGI. The length of the CDR3 is 15 residues. V gave up 6 bases and J gave up 0 bases, with 9 bases separating them. CDR3 nucleotide sequence: TGTGCCAGCAGGGCCGGGAACTCTGGGGCCAACGTCCTGACTTTC. Translation: CASRAGNSGANVLTF.

About this clone: The sample contains more than one DNA sequence encoding this CDR3. The chain employs TRBV2 and TRBJ1-4; D unresolved. Between the trimmed V and J ends, which lost 5 bases and 0 bases, there was a span of 7 bases. Per the germline V gene, CDR1 is SNHLY and CDR2 is FYNNEI. The CDR3 runs 14 residues. The CDR3 loop is CASSRTTTNEKLFF. CDR3 DNA: TGTGCCAGCAGTAGGACCACAACTAATGAAAAACTGTTTTTT.

The J gene is TRBJ2-2, the V gene TRBV6-4; maybe TRBD2 (5 bases). V dropped 6 bases and J dropped 4 bases, with 12 bases sitting between them. The germline V gene has CDR1 MRHNA and CDR2 SNTAGT. The CDR3 sequence is 14 residues long. The CDR3 protein is CASRLEYGTGELFF. The CDR3 DNA follows: TGTGCCAGCAGACTAGAATATGGCACCGGGGAGCTGTTTTTT.

The chain combines TRBV4-2 with TRBJ1-2, with 9 nucleotides matching TRBD1. Germline loops: CDR1 LGHNA, CDR2 YNFKEQ. CDR3 size: 14 residues. V lost 0 bases, J lost 7 bases, and 3 bases stayed unmatched. The CDR3, as DNA: TGTGCCAGCAGCCAAGAAGGGACAGGGATTGGCTACACCTTC. It translates to CASSQEGTGIGYTF.

The V and J genes are TRBV5-6 and TRBJ2-5, with TRBD2 matching over 8 bases. With V trimmed by 7 bases and J by 5 bases, 4 bases remained unmatched. The CDR3 has 12 amino acids. The germline CDR1 and CDR2 sequences are SGHDT and YYEEEE. The CDR3 DNA follows: TGTGCCAGCCGAAGCGGGAGCGAGACCCAGTACTTC. It is translated as CASRSGSETQYF.

The V gene is TRBV11-2, the J gene TRBJ2-7, with 9 bases matching TRBD1. Germline values: CDR1 SGHAT, CDR2 FQNNGV. V was clipped by 4 bases and J by 7 bases; unmatched bases: 11. The CDR3 has 15 residues. The CDR3 DNA sequence: TGTGCCAGCAGCTCGACCGGGACAGGGAGATTAGAGCAGTACTTC. This encodes CASSSTGTGRLEQYF.

The chain carries TRBV5-6 and TRBJ1-1; D is unresolved. This CDR3 region has 13 residues. V was trimmed by 6 bases and J by 4 bases, leaving 13 bases between them. Germline V lookup: CDR1 SGHDT, CDR2 YYEEEE. The CDR3 is CASNYVAGTEAFF. The CDR3 region has the DNA TGTGCCAGCAACTATGTGGCGGGCACTGAAGCTTTCTTT. Variable domain in full (rest from reference TRBV5-6 and TRBJ1-1): DAGVTQSPTHLIKTRGQQVTLRCSPKSGHDTVSWYQQALGQGPQFIFQYYEEEERQRGNFPDRFSGHQFPNYSSELNVNALLLGDSALYLCASNYVAGTEAFFGQGTRLTVV.

The chain is built from TRBV6-1 and TRBJ2-1, with D hard to call. Trimming cost V 4 bases and J 1 base, with 11 bases left between them. The CDR3 is 15 amino acids. From germline, CDR1 is MNHNS and CDR2 SASEGT. The CDR3 region is CASSALTESYNEQFF. The CDR3 DNA is TGTGCCAGCAGTGCGCTTACGGAATCCTACAATGAGCAGTTCTTC.

The chain uses TRBV28 and TRBJ2-5; 13 bases align to TRBD2. Germline CDR1 is MDHEN and CDR2 is SYDVKM. Trimming removed 5 bases from V and 5 bases from J; junction bases left unmatched: 11. There are 17 residues in the CDR3. The CDR3 region has the DNA TGTGCCAGCAGTCCACCCAGGTGGGGACTAGCGGGGGAGACCCAGTACTTC. It codes for CASSPPRWGLAGETQYF.

This clone was counted a single time. V usage is TRBV28 and J usage is TRBJ1-2; TRBD1 is a possible D gene (6 bases). Germline V gives CDR1 MDHEN, CDR2 SYDVKM. The CDR3 runs 12 residues. Trimming shortened V by 5 bases and J by 8 bases, and 12 bases separated the two germline ends. The CDR3 coding sequence is TGTGCCAGCAGTATACAGGGTTGGGGCTACACCTTC. This codes for CASSIQGWGYTF.

As concerns this clone: The same CDR3 arises from other DNA sequences in this sample as well. The chain links TRBV5-1 to TRBJ1-1; possible D gene TRBD1, 5 bases. This CDR3 has 14 amino acids. V lost 0 bases to trimming and J lost 4 bases, with 10 bases between them. CDR1 and CDR2 from the germline V gene are SGHRS and YFSETQ. The DNA of the CDR3 is TGCGCCAGCAGCTTGGCCGCGGGGGGCACTGAAGCTTTCTTT. Residues: CASSLAAGGTEAFF.

The chain links TRBV14 to TRBJ2-1; unclear D gene. Germline V lookup: CDR1 SGHDN, CDR2 FVKESK. CDR3 size: 14 residues. The V gene lost 1 base and the J gene lost 9 bases, with 13 bases spanning the gap. Written as DNA, the CDR3 is TGTGCCAGCAGCCAAGTTCGGGTGCTGGGTGAGCAGTTCTTC. Residues: CASSQVRVLGEQFF.

V and J are TRBV5-1 and TRBJ2-3; 9 bases agree with TRBD1. The CDR3 is 16 amino acids. The germline V gene encodes CDR1 SGHRS and CDR2 YFSETQ. The junction had 8 bases not matched to a gene; V was cut back by 4 bases and J by 2 bases. As DNA, the CDR3 is TGCGCCAGCAGCCGGGGACAGGGAAAGATCACAGATACGCAGTATTTT. Residues: CASSRGQGKITDTQYF.

This clone has only one observation. V usage is TRBV10-3 and J usage is TRBJ2-3; 9 nucleotides align to TRBD1. V dropped 6 bases and J dropped 2; count of bases not matched to a gene: 9. Germline V gives CDR1 ENHRY, CDR2 SYGVKD. The CDR3 covers 16 residues. The CDR3 DNA is TGTGCCATCAGGGGACCGGGACAGGGTCCCACAGATACGCAGTATTTT. Its protein is CAIRGPGQGPTDTQYF.

V gene TRBV7-9 combines with J gene TRBJ2-2, with D possibly TRBD2 on 6 matching bases. Germline CDR1 reads SEHNR; CDR2 reads FQNEAQ (reference sequence). V was pared by 5 bases and J by 4 bases, with 14 bases between. This CDR3 spans 15 amino acids. CDR3 sequence reads: CASSLQVEGTGELFF. In DNA, the CDR3 is TGTGCCAGCAGCCTACAAGTGGAGGGCACCGGGGAGCTGTTTTTT.

Of note for this clone: Other DNA sequences in the sample encode the same CDR3. The rearrangement uses TRBV5-4 and TRBJ2-7; D is undetermined. Trimming removed 2 bases at V and 0 bases at J, with 3 bases between. This CDR3 has 12 residues. CDR1 and CDR2 from the germline V gene are SGHNT and YYREEE (reference sequence). Here the CDR3 DNA reads TGTGCCAGCAGCTTAAGCTCCTACGAGCAGTACTTC. Its protein product is CASSLSSYEQYF.

The V gene is TRBV19, the J gene TRBJ1-1; D may be TRBD1 (5 bases). In germline, CDR1 is LNHDA, CDR2 SQIVND (reference sequence). V was shortened by 8 bases and J by 1 base, with 14 bases between the two germline ends. The CDR3 totals 14 residues. CDR3 DNA: TGTGCCAGTGGGTTTGAGGGGCGGAACACTGAAGCTTTCTTT. This encodes CASGFEGRNTEAFF.

This rearrangement joins TRBV6-5 to TRBJ2-2; no clear D. Germline CDR1 reads MNHEY; CDR2 reads SVGAGI. V was shortened by 0 bases and J by 0 bases, with 8 bases between the two germline ends. The length of the CDR3 is 16 residues. In nucleotides, the CDR3 is TGTGCCAGCAGTTACTCTGCGGTCTCGAACACCGGGGAGCTGTTTTTT. Protein sequence: CASSYSAVSNTGELFF.

The genes are TRBV10-1 and TRBJ1-2, with D hard to call. V lost 3 bases, J lost 6 bases, and 11 bases lay in between. The CDR3 contains 13 residues. The germline V gene encodes CDR1 WNHNN and CDR2 SYGVQD (reference sequence). As DNA, the CDR3 is TGCGCCAGCAGTGATTCAGTGTCGAATGGCTACACCTTC. It codes for CASSDSVSNGYTF.

The chain couples TRBV19 to TRBJ1-1; tentatively, D is TRBD1 (6 bases). The germline CDR1 and CDR2 sequences are LNHDA and SQIVND (reference sequence). There are 13 residues in the CDR3. Between the trimmed V and J ends, which lost 5 bases and 5 bases, there was a span of 12 bases. CDR3 amino acids: CASSQKGGTEAFF. Here the CDR3 DNA reads TGTGCCAGTAGTCAGAAGGGGGGGACTGAAGCTTTCTTT.

CDR3 loop: CASSSSSGRAVYEQYF. The CDR3 DNA sequence: TGTGCCAGCAGCTCGTCTAGCGGGAGGGCTGTGTACGAGCAGTACTTC. This chain links TRBV7-9 with TRBJ2-7; 12 nucleotides align to TRBD2. V lost 4 bases, J lost 4 bases, and 8 bases stayed unmatched. The CDR3 has 16 amino acids. The germline CDR1 and CDR2 sequences are SEHNR and FQNEAQ (reference sequence).

The chain carries TRBV11-2 and TRBJ2-7; D may be TRBD1 or TRBD2 (5 bases each). Germline-derived CDR1 and CDR2 are SGHAT and FQNNGV. Trimming took 6 bases from V and 11 from J, leaving 20 bases between them. The CDR3 is 13 amino acids. The CDR3 DNA reads TGTGCCAGCAGTCAGGAGGCCTTGGCCAGGGAGTACTTC. Translated: CASSQEALAREYF.